The 18 T cell receptor beta chains presented below share a single source sample, sequenced in a study of neoadjuvant anti-PD-1 for oral cavity cancer. Time point given: after neoadjuvant nivolumab, at surgical resection. Profiled with immunoSEQ multiplex PCR; TCRdb holds only in-frame clones, not every one. Altogether approximately 42,000 clones are present, approximately 80% being singletons, with the ten largest covering 4% to 5.5%. The material was PBMCs, obtained after nivolumab (anti-PD-1) treatment. The receptors originated from a person between 35 and 79 years old with oral cavity squamous cell carcinoma.

The gene calls are TRBV27 and TRBJ2-7; a weak D match, TRBD2 (6 bases). The CDR3 sequence is 17 residues long. The germline CDR1 and CDR2 sequences are MNHEY and SMNVEV (reference sequence). V was pared by 5 bases and J by 0 bases, with 20 bases between. The DNA for the CDR3 is TGTGCCAGCAGTCCCATATTCGCCGCGGGAAACTCCTACGAGCAGTACTTC. Translation gives CASSPIFAAGNSYEQYF.

The V and J genes are TRBV5-5 and TRBJ2-5, with no clear D. The CDR3 is made up of 12 amino acids. Germline V CDR1 and CDR2: SGHKS, YYEKEE (reference sequence). Trimming took off 3 bases at V and 0 bases at J, with 3 bases between the two ends. CDR3 sequence reads: CASSSYQETQYF. In nucleotides, the CDR3 is TGTGCCAGCAGCTCCTACCAAGAGACCCAGTACTTC.

V gene TRBV28 combines with J gene TRBJ2-6; the D gene is possibly TRBD2 (6 bases). CDR1 and CDR2 (germline): MDHEN, SYDVKM. This CDR3 is built from 15 residues. Trimming left V 3 bases short and J 4 bases short, with 10 bases between. This CDR3 is CASSLGGGGANVLTF. The CDR3 region has the DNA TGTGCCAGCAGTTTGGGGGGAGGCGGGGCCAACGTCCTGACTTTC.

The V call is TRBV13, the J call TRBJ1-5; TRBD1 aligns across 8 bases. The CDR3 totals 14 residues. The germline gives CDR1 PRHDT, CDR2 FYEKMQ (reference sequence). V shed 3 bases and J 5 bases; nucleotides not matched to a gene: 3. The CDR3 coding sequence is TGTGCCAGCAGCTTCAGGGGGCGCGATCAGCCCCAGCATTTT. It yields the protein CASSFRGRDQPQHF.

The rearrangement joins TRBV9 to TRBJ2-7; perhaps TRBD2 as D (5 bases). V was shortened by 4 bases and J by 0 bases, with 14 bases between the two germline ends. This CDR3 comprises 15 residues. CDR1 and CDR2 from the germline V gene are SGDLS and YYNGEE. The CDR3 loop is CASSPDWRNSYEQYF. The CDR3 DNA reads TGTGCCAGCAGCCCCGACTGGAGGAACTCCTACGAGCAGTACTTC.

This clone has more than one count but fewer than ten. The J gene is TRBJ1-2, the V gene TRBV27; TRBD1 is a possible D gene (5 bases). CDR1 and CDR2 (germline): MNHEY, SMNVEV (reference sequence). V lost 3 bases to trimming and J lost 3 bases, with 11 bases between them. The CDR3 extends over 14 amino acids. The CDR3, as DNA: TGTGCCAGCAGTTTCTTAGGCAGGGACTATGGCTACACCTTC. Its protein is CASSFLGRDYGYTF.

This chain links TRBV9 with TRBJ2-2; 8 bases fit TRBD2. This CDR3 is 15 amino acids long. Germline CDR1 reads SGDLS; CDR2 reads YYNGEE. The J segment lost 5 bases and the V segment lost 3 bases, leaving 6 bases of the junction unmatched. As DNA, the CDR3 is TGTGCCAGCAGCGCCGGGGGGGCGCGGACCGGGGAGCTGTTTTTT. It translates to CASSAGGARTGELFF.

V and J are TRBV2 and TRBJ2-7, with 10 bases lining up with TRBD2. V dropped 3 bases and J dropped 3; count of bases not matched to a gene: 8. The CDR3 has 16 residues. The V gene's germline CDR1 is SNHLY and CDR2 FYNNEI. The CDR3 reads CASSELWASGSYEQYF. In DNA form, the CDR3 reads TGTGCCAGCAGTGAGCTCTGGGCTAGCGGGAGCTACGAGCAGTACTTC.

The chain recombines TRBV4-2 with TRBJ2-7; D is perhaps TRBD2 (5 bases). This CDR3 is 14 amino acids long. CDR1 and CDR2 (germline): LGHNA, YNFKEQ. V lost 2 bases and J lost 3, with 11 bases in between. The CDR3 region is CASSQPSGSYEQYF. CDR3 in DNA: TGTGCCAGCAGCCAACCCTCGGGGAGCTACGAGCAGTACTTC.

This clone was recorded once. The V and J genes are TRBV7-3 and TRBJ2-1; 8 bases map to TRBD1. Germline assignment: CDR1 SGHTA and CDR2 FQGTGA. The CDR3 sequence is 15 residues long. The V and J ends lost 3 bases and 7 bases, in that order; junction bases with no gene match: 8. CDR3 in DNA: TGTGCCAGCAGCTTGGGCGGACAGGGTGGAAATGAGCAGTTCTTC. Translation: CASSLGGQGGNEQFF. Drawing the rest from reference TRBV7-3 and TRBJ2-1, the complete variable domain is GAGVSQTPSNKVTEKGKYVELRCDPISGHTALYWYRQSLGQGPEFLIYFQGTGAADDSGLPNDRFFAVRPEGSVSTLKIQRTERGDSAVYLCASSLGGQGGNEQFFGPGTRLTVL.

The rearrangement joins TRBV28 to TRBJ2-3; 12 positions agree with TRBD1. The germline V gene encodes CDR1 MDHEN and CDR2 SYDVKM. J was trimmed by 4 bases and V by 5 bases; bases with no gene match: 7. This CDR3 contains 16 residues. The CDR3 loop is CASSAGGTGGPDTQYF. Here the CDR3 DNA reads TGTGCCAGCAGTGCCGGTGGGACAGGGGGCCCAGATACGCAGTATTTT.

The table lists this clone with a few counts. This chain uses TRBV9 with TRBJ2-7, with D unresolved. Germline V gene data show CDR1 as SGDLS and CDR2 as YYNGEE. There are 16 residues in the CDR3. Trimming took 1 base from V and 2 from J, leaving 16 bases between them. The CDR3 bases are TGTGCCAGCAGCGTATGGGCCGATTCGGTCCCCTACGAGCAGTACTTC. This sequence encodes CASSVWADSVPYEQYF.

The chain has TRBV7-8 and TRBJ1-2, with a weak D call TRBD1 (6 bases). Per the germline V gene, CDR1 is SGHVS and CDR2 is FQNEAQ. V dropped 1 base and J dropped 6 bases, with 24 bases sitting between them. The CDR3 has 18 residues. The CDR3 sequence is CASSLVSGASFSGNGYTF. CDR3 nucleotide sequence: TGTGCCAGCAGCTTAGTTTCAGGGGCTAGCTTTTCGGGAAATGGCTACACCTTC.

The genes are TRBV12-5 and TRBJ2-5; D is tentatively TRBD1 or TRBD2 (6 bases each). The CDR3 contains 14 residues. From germline, CDR1 is LGHNT and CDR2 FRNRAP. V shed 9 bases and J shed 1 base, with 15 bases lying between them. CDR3 in DNA: TGTGCTAGCGGGGGCAGCGGGTCCCAAGAGACCCAGTACTTC. As protein: CASGGSGSQETQYF.

The chain has TRBV5-4 and TRBJ1-1; 8 nucleotides agree with TRBD1. After removal of 3 bases from V and 7 bases from J, the junction contained 5 bases not matched to a gene. Germline CDR1 reads SGHNT; CDR2 reads YYREEE (reference sequence). The CDR3 contains 13 residues. CDR3 bases: TGTGCCAGCAGCTACGACAGGGGTAGTGAAGCTTTCTTT. It codes for CASSYDRGSEAFF.

This chain links TRBV2 with TRBJ1-1; D is ambiguous. V was clipped by 4 bases and J by 4 bases, with 16 bases between them. The germline V gene encodes CDR1 SNHLY and CDR2 FYNNEI. The CDR3 runs 15 residues. The CDR3: CASSVGVGPGTEAFF. Written as DNA, the CDR3 is TGTGCCAGCAGTGTTGGGGTAGGACCGGGCACTGAAGCTTTCTTT.

The chain joins TRBV27 to TRBJ2-3; TRBD2 is a possible D gene (6 bases). The V gene's germline CDR1 is MNHEY and CDR2 SMNVEV (reference sequence). V lost 5 bases and J lost 0, with 12 bases in between. The CDR3 has 15 amino acids. This CDR3 reads CASSLSGSSTDTQYF. The CDR3 DNA follows: TGTGCCAGCAGTCTTAGCGGTTCTAGCACAGATACGCAGTATTTT.

The chain links TRBV4-2 to TRBJ2-5, with 7 bases that match TRBD1. The V gene's germline CDR1 is LGHNA and CDR2 YNFKEQ. The CDR3 totals 14 residues. Losses at the gene ends were 4 bases for V and 4 bases for J; bases not matched to a gene: 6. The chain's CDR3 is CASSLGTDGETQYF. CDR3 in DNA: TGTGCCAGCAGCCTGGGGACAGACGGAGAGACCCAGTACTTC.